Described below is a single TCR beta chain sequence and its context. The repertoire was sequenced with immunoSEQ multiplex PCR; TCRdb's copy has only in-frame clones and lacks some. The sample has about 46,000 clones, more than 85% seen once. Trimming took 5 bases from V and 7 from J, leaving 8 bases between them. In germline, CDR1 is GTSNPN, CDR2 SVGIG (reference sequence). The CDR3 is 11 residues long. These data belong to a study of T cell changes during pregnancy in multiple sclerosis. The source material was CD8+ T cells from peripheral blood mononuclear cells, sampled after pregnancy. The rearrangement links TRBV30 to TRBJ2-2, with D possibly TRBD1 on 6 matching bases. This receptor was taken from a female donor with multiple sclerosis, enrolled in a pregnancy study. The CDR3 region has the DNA TGTGCCTGGCCCAGGGGCGGGGAGCTGTTTTTT. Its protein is CAWPRGGELFF.